This T cell receptor beta chain was identified during a study of T cell repertoires in cytomegalovirus infection. This clonotype has a handful of counts. The target antigen is unknown. V lost 5 bases to trimming and J lost 2 bases, with 16 bases between them. This CDR3 has 15 residues. CDR1 and CDR2 from the germline V gene are SEHNR and FQNEAQ (reference sequence). TCRdb reanalysed the reads using MiXCR and keeps one entry per CDR3 protein. The sample records approximately 74,000 distinct CDR3 sequences, roughly 39% being singletons. Sequencing was performed on CD8+ T cells from cultured PBMCs, taken from culture after CMV antigen stimulation. The chain links TRBV7-9 to TRBJ2-7; TRBD1 might be the D (5 bases). The clonotype was recovered from a human donor in good health (CMV status not recorded). Some clones in this sample may be carry-over from other donors' samples. The CDR3 nucleotides are TGTGCCAGCAGCCAGGGCCCAGGGCGAACCTACGAGCAGTACTTC. Translation: CASSQGPGRTYEQYF.